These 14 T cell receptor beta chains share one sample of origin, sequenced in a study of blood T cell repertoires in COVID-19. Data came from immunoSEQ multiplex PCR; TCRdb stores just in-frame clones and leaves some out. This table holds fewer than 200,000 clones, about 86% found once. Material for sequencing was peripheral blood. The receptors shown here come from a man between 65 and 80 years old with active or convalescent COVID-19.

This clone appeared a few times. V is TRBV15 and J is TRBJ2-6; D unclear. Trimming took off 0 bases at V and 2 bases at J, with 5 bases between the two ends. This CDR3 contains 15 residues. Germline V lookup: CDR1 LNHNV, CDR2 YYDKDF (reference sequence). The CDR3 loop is CATSRERTGANVLTF. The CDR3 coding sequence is TGTGCCACCAGCAGAGAGAGGACTGGGGCCAACGTCCTGACTTTC.

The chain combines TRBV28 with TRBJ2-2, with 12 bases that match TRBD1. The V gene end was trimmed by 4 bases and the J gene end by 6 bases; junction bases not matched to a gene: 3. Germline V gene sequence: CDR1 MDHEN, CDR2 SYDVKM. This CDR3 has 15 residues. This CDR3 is CASSYGTGGSGELFF. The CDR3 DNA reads TGTGCCAGCAGTTATGGGACAGGGGGCTCCGGGGAGCTGTTTTTT.

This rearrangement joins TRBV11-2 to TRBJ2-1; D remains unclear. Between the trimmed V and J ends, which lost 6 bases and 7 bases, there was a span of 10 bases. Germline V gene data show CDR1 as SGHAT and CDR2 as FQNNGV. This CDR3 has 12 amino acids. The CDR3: CASSSRKNEQFF. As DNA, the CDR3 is TGTGCCAGCAGTTCCAGGAAGAATGAGCAGTTCTTC.

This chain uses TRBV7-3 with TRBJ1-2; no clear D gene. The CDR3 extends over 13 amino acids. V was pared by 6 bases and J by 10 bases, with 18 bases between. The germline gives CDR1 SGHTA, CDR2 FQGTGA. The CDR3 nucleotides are TGTGCCAGCAGTTCTTTCAAGCCTTTCGACTACACCTTC. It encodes CASSSFKPFDYTF.

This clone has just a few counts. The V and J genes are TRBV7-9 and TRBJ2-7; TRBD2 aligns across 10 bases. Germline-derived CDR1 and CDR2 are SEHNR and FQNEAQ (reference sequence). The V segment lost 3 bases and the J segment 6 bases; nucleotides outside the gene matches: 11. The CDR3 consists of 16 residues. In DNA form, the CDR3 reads TGTGCCAGCAGCTTCGTCCTCGGGCTAGCGGGAGCCGAGCAGTACTTC. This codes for CASSFVLGLAGAEQYF.

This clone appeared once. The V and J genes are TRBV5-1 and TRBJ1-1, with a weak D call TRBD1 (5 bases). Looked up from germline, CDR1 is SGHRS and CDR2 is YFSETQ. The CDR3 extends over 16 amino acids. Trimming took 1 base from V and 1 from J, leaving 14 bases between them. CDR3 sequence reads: CASSLNGGWGNTEAFF. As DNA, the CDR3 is TGCGCCAGCAGCTTGAACGGGGGTTGGGGGAACACTGAAGCTTTCTTT.

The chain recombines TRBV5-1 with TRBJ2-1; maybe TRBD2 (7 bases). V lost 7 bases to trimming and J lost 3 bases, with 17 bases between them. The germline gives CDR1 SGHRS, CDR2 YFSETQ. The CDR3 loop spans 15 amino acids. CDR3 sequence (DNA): TGCGCCAGCGGGGGGGGCACCCCCCTCTACAATGAGCAGTTCTTC. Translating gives CASGGGTPLYNEQFF.

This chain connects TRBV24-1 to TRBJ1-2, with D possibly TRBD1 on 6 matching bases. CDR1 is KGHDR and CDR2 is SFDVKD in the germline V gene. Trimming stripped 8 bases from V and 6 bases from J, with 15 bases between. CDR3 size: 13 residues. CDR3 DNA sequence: TGTGCCACCACGGGGAGGGGGTGGGATGGCTACACCTTC. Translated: CATTGRGWDGYTF.

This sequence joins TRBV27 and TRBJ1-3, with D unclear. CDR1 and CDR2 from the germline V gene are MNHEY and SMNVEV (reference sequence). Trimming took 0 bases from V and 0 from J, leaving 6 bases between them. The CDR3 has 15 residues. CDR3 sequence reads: CASSLSRYSGNTIYF. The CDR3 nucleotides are TGTGCCAGCAGTTTATCACGGTACTCTGGAAACACCATATATTTT.

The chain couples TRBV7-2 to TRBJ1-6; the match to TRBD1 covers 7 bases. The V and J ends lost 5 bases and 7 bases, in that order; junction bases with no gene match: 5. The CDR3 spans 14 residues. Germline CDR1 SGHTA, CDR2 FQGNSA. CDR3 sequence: CASSPGQPNSPLHF. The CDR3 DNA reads TGTGCCAGCAGCCCGGGACAGCCCAATTCACCCCTCCACTTT.

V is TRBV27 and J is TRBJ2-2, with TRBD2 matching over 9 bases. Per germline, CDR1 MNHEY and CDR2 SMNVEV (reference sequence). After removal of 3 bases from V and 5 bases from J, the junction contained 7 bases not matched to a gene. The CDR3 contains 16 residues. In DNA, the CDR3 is TGTGCCAGCAGTTTTAGCGGGAGAGGCTATACCGGGGAGCTGTTTTTT. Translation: CASSFSGRGYTGELFF.

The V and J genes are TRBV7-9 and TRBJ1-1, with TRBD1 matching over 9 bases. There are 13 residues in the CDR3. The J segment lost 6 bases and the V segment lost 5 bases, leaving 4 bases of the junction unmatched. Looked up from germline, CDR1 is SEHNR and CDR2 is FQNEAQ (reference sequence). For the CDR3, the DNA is TGTGCCAGCAGCCAGGGACAGGGCTCTGAAGCTTTCTTT. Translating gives CASSQGQGSEAFF. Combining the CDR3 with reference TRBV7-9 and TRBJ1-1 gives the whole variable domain DTGVSQNPRHKITKRGQNVTFRCDPISEHNRLYWYRQTLGQGPEFLTYFQNEAQLEKSRLLSDRFSAERPKGSFSTLEIQRTEQGDSAMYLCASSQGQGSEAFFGQGTRLTVV.

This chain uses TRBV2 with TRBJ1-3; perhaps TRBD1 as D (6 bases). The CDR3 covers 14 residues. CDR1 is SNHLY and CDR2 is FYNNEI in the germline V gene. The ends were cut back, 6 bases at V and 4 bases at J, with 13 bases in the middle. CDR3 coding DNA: TGTGCCAGCAGGATACAGGGCGACGGAAACACCATATATTTT. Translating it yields CASRIQGDGNTIYF.

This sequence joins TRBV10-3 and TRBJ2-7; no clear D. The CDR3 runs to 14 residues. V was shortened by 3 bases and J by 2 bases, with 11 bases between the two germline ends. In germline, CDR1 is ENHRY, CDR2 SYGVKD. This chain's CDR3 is CAISEWAVTYEQYF. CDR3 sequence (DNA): TGTGCCATCAGTGAATGGGCAGTTACCTACGAGCAGTACTTC.